The T cell receptor (beta chain) described here comes from a study of T cells after posttransplantation cyclophosphamide. CDR3 length: 16 amino acids. The germline V gene encodes CDR1 MNHNY and CDR2 SVGAGI (reference sequence). With V trimmed by 2 bases and J by 1 base, 6 bases remained unmatched. The study's findings and limits: Skin or GI-infiltrating T cells shared few TRB sequences with blood. Donor-recipient repertoire similarity was low at 1-2 months, rising over year one.

Using immunoSEQ multiplex PCR, the repertoire was profiled, and TCRdb retains in-frame clones only, with some absent. The repertoire holds 28,000 or so clones, more than 80% seen once, with 3% to 4% in the top ten. About this clone itself: No antigen is known for it.

The sample consisted of PBMCs. This sequence joins TRBV6-6 and TRBJ1-1, with 8 bases identical to TRBD1. The receptor comes from a man aged 45-60 years. The CDR3 region has the DNA TGTGCCAGCAGTTACAGGACAGGGACGCGGAACACTGAAGCTTTCTTT. Residues: CASSYRTGTRNTEAFF.